This TCR beta chain was captured by sequencing in a study of cytomegalovirus exposure and HLA in healthy donors. Study-wide findings and caveats: Clonal expansion was found to be greater in HLA-associated TCR beta chains than in equally common others in a later analysis.

A multiplex PCR was run with 60 Vbeta primers and 13 Jbeta primers. The table came from immunoSEQ multiplex PCR; TCRdb's copy has only in-frame clones and leaves some out. The data contain some 140,000 clones, roughly four fifths of them seen just once; the ten biggest clones take up around 9.1%. In the case of this clone: Its cognate antigen is unknown.

V gave up 3 bases and J gave up 6 bases, with 8 bases separating them. The CDR3 totals 12 residues. CDR1 is SGHTA and CDR2 is FQGNSA in the germline V gene. The chain joins TRBV7-2 to TRBJ1-2; weak D call: TRBD1 (5 bases). Material for sequencing was PBMCs. This clonotype originated in a woman between 45 and 65 years old in good health and CMV-seropositive. CDR3 nucleotides: TGTGCCAGCAGCTTCGCCAGGGATGGCTACACCTTC. Amino acids: CASSFARDGYTF.